Below, one T cell receptor beta chain is given with its context. This record comes from a study of neurological immune-mediated disorders. Study details: Of the 35 or so patients who had multiple sclerosis, around 30 had the relapsing-remitting form and 3 had the secondary progressive form.

Germline V gene lookup returns CDR1 KGHSH and CDR2 LQKENI. V lost 6 bases to trimming and J lost 1 base, with 19 bases between them. The CDR3 is 16 residues long. TCRdb re-derived calls from the 5' RACE reads in MiXCR, one entry per CDR3 protein. In the table there are some 66,000 distinct CDR3 sequences, less than 5.5% of which are singletons. This TCR came from a man aged 25 to 40 with multiple sclerosis. What was sequenced was PBMCs. This chain connects TRBV18 to TRBJ2-7; D is unclear. CDR3 DNA: TGTGCCAGCTCCCCAGGAGCAGGTACCTCTTCCTACGAGCAGTACTTC. It encodes CASSPGAGTSSYEQYF.